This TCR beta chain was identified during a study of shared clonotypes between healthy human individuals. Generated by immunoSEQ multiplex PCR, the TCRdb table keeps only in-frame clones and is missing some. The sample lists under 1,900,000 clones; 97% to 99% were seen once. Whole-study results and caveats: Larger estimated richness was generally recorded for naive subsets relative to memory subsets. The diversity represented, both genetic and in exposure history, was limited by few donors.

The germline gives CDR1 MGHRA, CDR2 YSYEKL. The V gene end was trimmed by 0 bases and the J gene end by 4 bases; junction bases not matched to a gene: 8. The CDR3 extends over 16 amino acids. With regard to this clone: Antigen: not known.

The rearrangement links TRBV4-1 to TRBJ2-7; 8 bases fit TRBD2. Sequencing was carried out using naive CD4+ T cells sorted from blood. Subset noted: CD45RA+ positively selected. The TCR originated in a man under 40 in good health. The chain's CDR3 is CASSQEGSGRTYEQYF. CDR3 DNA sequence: TGCGCCAGCAGCCAAGAGGGAAGCGGGAGAACGTACGAGCAGTACTTC.